This T cell receptor (beta chain) was obtained from a study of Graves' ophthalmopathy and Graves' hyperthyroidism. The germline V and J ends were trimmed by 2 bases and 4 bases, with 12 bases remaining between them. Germline V gene lookup returns CDR1 MRHNA and CDR2 SNTAGT. This CDR3 is built from 15 residues. This clonotype has a count of ten or more. RNA served as the template for amplifying TCR beta CDR3 regions. First-round RT-PCR with HTBI primers preceded a second-round multiplex PCR. TCRdb passed the multiplex PCR reads through MiXCR, listing each CDR3 protein once. The repertoire holds about 390,000 distinct CDR3 sequences, with 17% as singletons.

The clonotype originates from an adult woman with stable Graves' hyperthyroidism. The rearrangement uses TRBV6-4 and TRBJ1-5, with D unclear. The sample comprised peripheral blood. The CDR3 coding sequence is TGTGCCAGCAGTGACGGGCCCACCGTGAATCAGCCCCAGCATTTT. This gives the protein CASSDGPTVNQPQHF.